Below, 21 T cell receptor beta chains from the same sample are listed, as sequenced in a study of cytomegalovirus exposure and HLA in healthy donors. PCR employed 60 Vbeta and 13 Jbeta primers. Clones were sequenced by immunoSEQ multiplex PCR, and TCRdb holds only the in-frame ones, with some missing. The table shows 95,000 to 120,000 clones, with about 61% occurring only once. Source material: PBMCs. These receptors were taken from a man aged 18 to 29 in good health and CMV-seropositive.

The chain has TRBV10-2 and TRBJ1-5; 9 bases match TRBD1. V gave up 5 bases and J gave up 5 bases; unmatched junction bases: 7. Germline CDR1 WSHSY, CDR2 SAAADI. The CDR3 covers 15 residues. The CDR3: CASSTDRGIDQPQHF. CDR3 bases: TGCGCCAGCAGTACTGACAGGGGGATCGATCAGCCCCAGCATTTT.

The chain uses TRBV28 and TRBJ1-3; 8 nucleotides agree with TRBD1. Losses at the gene ends were 1 base for V and 0 bases for J; bases not matched to a gene: 2. Looked up from germline, CDR1 is MDHEN and CDR2 is SYDVKM. This CDR3 is built from 16 residues. The CDR3 DNA is TGTGCCAGCAGTTTATCAACAGGGGGCTCTGGAAACACCATATATTTT. This encodes CASSLSTGGSGNTIYF.

The rearrangement links TRBV28 to TRBJ1-6; D is undetermined. The germline gives CDR1 MDHEN, CDR2 SYDVKM. There are 14 residues in the CDR3. V was trimmed by 3 bases and J by 5 bases, leaving 8 bases between them. CDR3 sequence reads: CASSFLRDNSPLHF. The CDR3 bases are TGTGCCAGCAGTTTTCTTAGAGATAATTCACCCCTCCACTTT.

On this clone: An end of the junction does not agree with germline; a read error may underlie this. The V call is TRBV19, the J call TRBJ1-5; D is unclear. This CDR3 spans 13 amino acids. Germline loops: CDR1 LNHDA, CDR2 SQIVND (reference sequence). CDR3 sequence: CSSSPTLNQPQHF. In nucleotides, the CDR3 is TGTTCCAGCTCACCTACGCTCAATCAGCCCCAGCATTTT.

J is TRBJ2-1 and V is TRBV9, with D possibly TRBD1 on 6 matching bases. The germline V gene has CDR1 SGDLS and CDR2 YYNGEE. This CDR3 is 16 amino acids long. Trimming cost V 6 bases and J 0 bases, with 16 bases left between them. The CDR3 loop reads CASTSQGSSSYNEQFF. As DNA, the CDR3 is TGTGCCAGCACCTCGCAGGGGTCGAGCTCCTACAATGAGCAGTTCTTC.

The CDR3 bases are TGTGCTAGTGCTAACCGAGCGGGGGGCCACCCGGAGCTGTTTTTT. It encodes CASANRAGGHPELFF. V usage is TRBV12-5 and J usage is TRBJ2-2; TRBD2 matches at 9 bases. V was pared by 7 bases and J by 10 bases, with 13 bases of the junction left unmatched. The CDR3 runs to 15 residues. The germline gives CDR1 LGHNT, CDR2 FRNRAP.

The rearrangement joins TRBV5-1 to TRBJ1-4; possible D gene TRBD1, 6 bases. Trimming took off 2 bases at V and 7 bases at J, with 15 bases between the two ends. The CDR3 length is 15 residues. The germline V gene has CDR1 SGHRS and CDR2 YFSETQ. CDR3 in amino acids: CASSFQGYSGEKLFF. CDR3 in DNA: TGCGCCAGCAGCTTTCAGGGGTATTCGGGTGAAAAACTGTTTTTT.

V is TRBV27 and J is TRBJ1-6; possible D gene TRBD1, 6 bases. The CDR3 spans 16 residues. CDR1 is MNHEY and CDR2 is SMNVEV in the germline V gene (reference sequence). V gave up 6 bases and J gave up 10 bases, with 22 bases separating them. The CDR3 coding sequence is TGTGCCAGCAGCAACAGGGCCGCCCTTTATAGGTCACCCCTCCACTTT. This encodes CASSNRAALYRSPLHF.

This clone was observed a few times. The CDR3 bases are TGTGCCAGCTCACCCTTAGGACTAGCGGGGGGCACGAACTACGAGCAGTACTTC. This gives the protein CASSPLGLAGGTNYEQYF. The V and J genes are TRBV18 and TRBJ2-7, with 14 bases that match TRBD2. Germline CDR1 is KGHSH and CDR2 is LQKENI. The CDR3 spans 18 residues. The J segment lost 3 bases and the V segment lost 3 bases, leaving 10 bases of the junction unmatched.

The chain links TRBV15 to TRBJ2-7; a possible D gene is TRBD1 (6 bases). This CDR3 spans 13 amino acids. V shed 3 bases and J shed 1 base, with 7 bases lying between them. Per germline, CDR1 LNHNV and CDR2 YYDKDF (reference sequence). CDR3: CATSRGHSYEQYF. CDR3 bases: TGTGCCACCAGCAGGGGACATTCCTACGAGCAGTACTTC.

This clone has only a few counts. V is TRBV11-3 and J is TRBJ1-5; 10 nucleotides agree with TRBD1. The germline V gene has CDR1 SGHNT and CDR2 YENEEA. The CDR3 covers 19 residues. Trimming cost V 3 bases and J 0 bases; bases outside gene matches: 11. The CDR3 DNA reads TGTGCCAGCAGCTTGGAGACAGGGGGCCAACCGCATAGCAATCAGCCCCAGCATTTT. Its protein is CASSLETGGQPHSNQPQHF.

This clone was observed a few times. This rearrangement joins TRBV6-5 to TRBJ2-7; the D gene is possibly TRBD1 (6 bases). This CDR3 is built from 14 residues. Germline CDR1 MNHEY, CDR2 SVGAGI. Trimming removed 2 bases from V and 5 bases from J, with 13 bases in between. CDR3 region: CASSYGRGRNEQYF. The CDR3 coding sequence is TGTGCCAGCAGTTACGGCAGGGGCAGGAACGAGCAGTACTTC.

The J gene is TRBJ2-3, the V gene TRBV10-1; unclear D gene. V dropped 3 bases and J dropped 0 bases, with 13 bases sitting between them. Per the germline V gene, CDR1 is WNHNN and CDR2 is SYGVQD (reference sequence). The CDR3 is 16 amino acids. The CDR3 region has the DNA TGCGCCAGCAGTGATCCGCGCGGTACTAGCACAGATACGCAGTATTTT. Encoded protein: CASSDPRGTSTDTQYF.

This clone was counted a few times. J is TRBJ1-5 and V is TRBV2, with 7 bases lining up with TRBD1. Germline V gene lookup returns CDR1 SNHLY and CDR2 FYNNEI. J lost 4 bases, V lost 6 bases, and 9 bases had no gene match. The CDR3 is 15 residues long. The CDR3 DNA reads TGTGCCAGCAGCCCGGGACAGCCGCGAAATCAGCCCCAGCATTTT. It yields the protein CASSPGQPRNQPQHF.

The chain combines TRBV29-1 with TRBJ2-3; tentative D call: TRBD2 (7 bases). CDR1 and CDR2 from the germline V gene are SQVTM and ANQGSEA. There are 13 residues in the CDR3. Trimming took off 6 bases at V and 4 bases at J, with 14 bases between the two ends. The CDR3 reads CSVRGGAPDTQYF. CDR3 nucleotide sequence: TGCAGCGTCAGAGGGGGGGCGCCAGATACGCAGTATTTT.

This chain joins TRBV11-2 and TRBJ2-1; D gene unclear. CDR1 is SGHAT and CDR2 is FQNNGV in the germline V gene. This CDR3 is 14 amino acids long. Trimming took 3 bases from V and 8 from J, leaving 14 bases between them. CDR3 region: CASSLPKPSYEQFF. In DNA form, the CDR3 reads TGTGCCAGCAGCTTGCCTAAACCGTCGTATGAGCAGTTCTTC.

The chain uses TRBV7-6 and TRBJ2-1, with 8 bases lining up with TRBD1. This CDR3 has 16 residues. After removal of 5 bases from V and 3 bases from J, the junction contained 9 bases not matched to a gene. Looked up from germline, CDR1 is SGHVS and CDR2 is FNYEAQ. The CDR3 sequence: CASSKTGGPDYNEQFF. The CDR3 coding sequence is TGTGCCAGCAGCAAAACAGGGGGACCGGACTACAATGAGCAGTTCTTC.

The rearrangement links TRBV6-1 to TRBJ2-5, with D maybe TRBD2 (5 bases). V lost 8 bases, J lost 5 bases, and 9 bases lay in between. In germline, CDR1 is MNHNS, CDR2 SASEGT. This CDR3 has 11 residues. CDR3 in DNA: TGTGCCAGCGGACTCTTGGAGACCCAGTACTTC. As protein: CASGLLETQYF.

The rearrangement links TRBV5-1 to TRBJ2-3, with D tentatively TRBD2 (6 bases). Germline V gene lookup returns CDR1 SGHRS and CDR2 YFSETQ. V gave up 2 bases and J gave up 2 bases, with 9 bases separating them. CDR3 length equals 14 residues. The CDR3 coding sequence is TGCGCCAGCAGCTTAACGGGGGACACAGATACGCAGTATTTT. Its protein is CASSLTGDTDTQYF.

This sequence joins TRBV19 and TRBJ1-1; D is possibly TRBD1 (6 bases). Germline V CDR1 and CDR2: LNHDA, SQIVND (reference sequence). Trimming removed 10 bases from V and 2 bases from J, with 20 bases in between. The CDR3 has 15 residues. The CDR3 bases are TGTGCCACCACTGTCGGGGGGGCACGAAACACTGAAGCTTTCTTT. Translating it yields CATTVGGARNTEAFF.

The chain uses TRBV2 and TRBJ2-3, with no clear D. This CDR3 has 13 residues. Germline V gives CDR1 SNHLY, CDR2 FYNNEI. V dropped 7 bases and J dropped 2 bases, with 10 bases sitting between them. The CDR3 loop reads CASMGTNTDTQYF. DNA of the CDR3: TGTGCCAGCATGGGCACCAACACAGATACGCAGTATTTT. Combining the CDR3 with reference TRBV2 and TRBJ2-3 gives the whole variable domain EPEVTQTPSHQVTQMGQEVILRCVPISNHLYFYWYRQILGQKVEFLVSFYNNEISEKSEIFDDQFSVERPDGSNFTLKIRSTKLEDSAMYFCASMGTNTDTQYFGPGTRLTVL.